These 15 T cell receptor beta chains originate from one sample sequenced in a study of CD8 T cells in Susac syndrome. It was with random hexamers that 0.5 to 1 ug RNA was reverse transcribed. MiXCR, run by TCRdb on the immunoSEQ multiplex PCR reads, gives a single entry per CDR3 protein. This table holds roughly 100,000 distinct CDR3 sequences, roughly 94% found once. The sample was CD8+ T cells from PBMCs. The receptors stem from a human donor with Susac syndrome.

This chain uses TRBV9 with TRBJ2-5; maybe TRBD2 (7 bases). Trimming cost V 4 bases and J 4 bases, with 14 bases left between them. This CDR3 spans 14 amino acids. The germline V gene encodes CDR1 SGDLS and CDR2 YYNGEE. The CDR3 DNA sequence: TGTGCCAGCAGCCCCTCCGGGGGGCGAGAGACCCAGTACTTC. Amino acid sequence: CASSPSGGRETQYF.

The V call is TRBV6-5, the J call TRBJ1-1; unclear D gene. This CDR3 region has 13 residues. Trimming removed 6 bases at V and 1 base at J, with 9 bases between. Germline CDR1 is MNHEY and CDR2 is SVGAGI. CDR3 bases: TGTGCCAGCAGCTCAGGAAGGAACACTGAAGCTTTCTTT. This encodes CASSSGRNTEAFF.

This clonotype was seen once. The J gene is TRBJ2-1, the V gene TRBV7-3; TRBD2 matches at 10 bases. This CDR3 has 17 amino acids. The germline V gene has CDR1 SGHTA and CDR2 FQGTGA. Unmatched junction bases numbered 9, after V lost 3 bases and J lost 4 bases. CDR3 residues: CASSLDDSGGLYNEQFF. CDR3 sequence (DNA): TGTGCCAGCAGCTTGGATGATAGCGGGGGGTTATACAATGAGCAGTTCTTC.

This clonotype has just one count. V usage is TRBV10-2 and J usage is TRBJ2-7, with 13 bases matching TRBD2. V was pared by 6 bases and J by 2 bases, with 4 bases of the junction left unmatched. Germline CDR1 and CDR2: WSHSY and SAAADI. This CDR3 is 15 amino acids long. The CDR3 loop is CASRTSGGLAYEQYF. DNA for the CDR3: TGCGCCAGCAGGACTAGCGGGGGGCTTGCCTACGAGCAGTACTTC.

The chain links TRBV19 to TRBJ2-7, with D hard to call. V was clipped by 1 base and J by 6 bases, with 13 bases between them. The germline V gene has CDR1 LNHDA and CDR2 SQIVND (reference sequence). The CDR3 is made up of 14 amino acids. CDR3 sequence: CASSIADANSEQYF. CDR3 coding DNA: TGTGCCAGTAGTATAGCTGACGCAAATAGCGAGCAGTACTTC.

The genes are TRBV29-1 and TRBJ2-7, with D possibly matching TRBD1 (5 bases). The V end was cut by 6 bases, the J end by 5 bases, with 11 bases between. The CDR3 is 11 amino acids. Germline V gene sequence: CDR1 SQVTM, CDR2 ANQGSEA. The CDR3 sequence: CSVLQGNEQYF. As DNA, the CDR3 is TGCAGCGTCCTCCAGGGTAACGAGCAGTACTTC.

J is TRBJ2-2 and V is TRBV9; D uncertain. The germline CDR1 and CDR2 sequences are SGDLS and YYNGEE. This CDR3 has 17 residues. V lost 0 bases and J lost 5, with 17 bases in between. CDR3 sequence reads: CASSVVGVARLTGELFF. In nucleotides, the CDR3 is TGTGCCAGCAGCGTAGTTGGAGTCGCTCGGCTTACCGGGGAGCTGTTTTTT. Full variable domain (outside the CDR3, taken from reference TRBV9 and TRBJ2-2): DSGVTQTPKHLITATGQRVTLRCSPRSGDLSVYWYQQSLDQGLQFLIQYYNGEERAKGNILERFSAQQFPDLHSELNLSSLELGDSALYFCASSVVGVARLTGELFFGEGSRLTVL.

CDR3 nucleotide sequence: TGTGCCAGCAGCCCGGGGACTAGCGGGACGGAGCTGTTTTTT. This sequence encodes CASSPGTSGTELFF. This chain links TRBV9 with TRBJ2-2, with 13 nucleotides matching TRBD2. V shed 4 bases, J shed 10 bases, and the junction held 4 bases outside the gene matches. This CDR3 is built from 14 residues. Germline lookup yields CDR1 SGDLS and CDR2 YYNGEE.

The rearrangement uses TRBV6-1 and TRBJ2-1; 8 nucleotides align to TRBD2. Germline V gene lookup returns CDR1 MNHNS and CDR2 SASEGT. The CDR3 runs to 15 residues. V was pared by 2 bases and J by 1 base, with 1 base of the junction left unmatched. This CDR3 is CASSEIAGSYNEQFF. The CDR3 nucleotides read TGTGCCAGCAGTGAAATAGCGGGGTCCTACAATGAGCAGTTCTTC.

This chain connects TRBV27 to TRBJ1-2, with TRBD1 as a possible D gene (5 bases). The V end lost 4 bases, the J end lost 2 bases, and 14 bases lay between the germline ends. The CDR3 covers 15 residues. Germline V gene lookup returns CDR1 MNHEY and CDR2 SMNVEV (reference sequence). CDR3 residues: CASSSGWGVNYGYTF. As DNA, the CDR3 is TGTGCCAGCAGTTCTGGTTGGGGGGTGAACTATGGCTACACCTTC.

The rearrangement links TRBV6-5 to TRBJ1-1; maybe TRBD1 (5 bases). Germline V gene lookup returns CDR1 MNHEY and CDR2 SVGAGI. The germline V and J ends were trimmed by 2 bases and 3 bases, with 10 bases remaining between them. The CDR3 consists of 14 residues. The CDR3 region is CASSYQGPYTEAFF. The DNA for the CDR3 is TGTGCCAGCAGTTACCAGGGTCCCTACACTGAAGCTTTCTTT.

The rearrangement uses TRBV9 and TRBJ2-5, with D unclear. In germline, CDR1 is SGDLS, CDR2 YYNGEE. There are 14 residues in the CDR3. V lost 0 bases and J lost 5, with 11 bases in between. The CDR3 sequence is CASSVESDVETQYF. The CDR3 DNA is TGTGCCAGCAGCGTAGAGAGTGACGTGGAGACCCAGTACTTC.

The rearrangement uses TRBV9 and TRBJ1-6; 7 bases align to TRBD1. CDR3 size: 15 residues. Germline V gene lookup returns CDR1 SGDLS and CDR2 YYNGEE. Trimming at V came to 3 bases and at J to 7 bases, leaving 7 bases not matched to a gene. The CDR3 is CASSDGQVENSPLHF. Written as DNA, the CDR3 is TGTGCCAGCAGCGACGGACAGGTCGAAAATTCACCCCTCCACTTT.

This chain links TRBV27 with TRBJ1-6; D is undetermined. Germline CDR1 MNHEY, CDR2 SMNVEV (reference sequence). CDR3 length: 14 amino acids. With 5 bases removed from V and 6 bases from J, the gap between germline ends came to 11 bases. CDR3 in amino acids: CASSPGISNSPLHF. In DNA form, the CDR3 reads TGTGCCAGCAGTCCAGGCATTAGTAATTCACCCCTCCACTTT.

The chain carries TRBV12-3 or TRBV12-4 and TRBJ1-1; no reliable D call. Trimming stripped 6 bases from V and 1 base from J, with 12 bases between. The CDR3 is 14 amino acids. Written as DNA, the CDR3 is TGTGCCAGCAGGACCAGAGGAGCGAACACTGAAGCTTTCTTT. It codes for CASRTRGANTEAFF.